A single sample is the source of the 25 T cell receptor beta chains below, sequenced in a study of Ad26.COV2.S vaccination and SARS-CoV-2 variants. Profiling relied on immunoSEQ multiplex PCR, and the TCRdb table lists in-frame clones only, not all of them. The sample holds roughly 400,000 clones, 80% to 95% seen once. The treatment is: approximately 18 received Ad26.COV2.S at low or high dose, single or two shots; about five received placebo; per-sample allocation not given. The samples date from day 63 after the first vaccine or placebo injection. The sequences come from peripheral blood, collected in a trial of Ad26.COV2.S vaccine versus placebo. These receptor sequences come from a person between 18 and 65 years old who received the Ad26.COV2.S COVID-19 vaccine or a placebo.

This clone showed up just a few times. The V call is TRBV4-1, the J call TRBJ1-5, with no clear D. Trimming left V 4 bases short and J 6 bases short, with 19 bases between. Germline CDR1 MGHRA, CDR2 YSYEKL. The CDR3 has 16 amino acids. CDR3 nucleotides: TGCGCCAGCAGCCGAGAGACCCGGAGATACGGTCAGCCCCAGCATTTT. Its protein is CASSRETRRYGQPQHF.

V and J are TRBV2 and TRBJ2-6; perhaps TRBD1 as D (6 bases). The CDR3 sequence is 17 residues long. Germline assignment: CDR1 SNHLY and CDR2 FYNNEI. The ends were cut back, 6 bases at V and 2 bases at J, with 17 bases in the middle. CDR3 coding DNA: TGTGCCAGCAGCGTACCCAAAGCAGGGGCTGGGGCCAACGTCCTGACTTTC. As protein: CASSVPKAGAGANVLTF.

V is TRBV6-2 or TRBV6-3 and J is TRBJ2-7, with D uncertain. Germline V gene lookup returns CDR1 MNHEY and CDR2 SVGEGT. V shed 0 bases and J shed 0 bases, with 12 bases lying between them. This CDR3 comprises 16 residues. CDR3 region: CASSYSKQFRSYEQYF. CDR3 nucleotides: TGTGCCAGCAGTTACTCGAAACAGTTTCGCTCCTACGAGCAGTACTTC.

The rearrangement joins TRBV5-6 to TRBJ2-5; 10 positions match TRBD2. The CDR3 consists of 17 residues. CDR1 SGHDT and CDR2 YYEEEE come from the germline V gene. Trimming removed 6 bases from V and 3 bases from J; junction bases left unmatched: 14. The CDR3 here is CASTSKRGLAIEETQYF. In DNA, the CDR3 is TGTGCCAGCACCTCGAAAAGGGGACTAGCGATTGAAGAGACCCAGTACTTC.

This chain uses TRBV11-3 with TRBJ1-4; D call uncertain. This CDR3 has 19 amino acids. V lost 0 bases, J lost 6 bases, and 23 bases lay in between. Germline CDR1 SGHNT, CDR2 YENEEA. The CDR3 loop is CASSLELLDEGCLDEKLFF. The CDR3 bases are TGTGCCAGCAGCTTAGAGTTGCTGGACGAGGGATGTCTGGATGAAAAACTGTTTTTT.

The CDR3 here is CASSQGWDTQYF. CDR3 DNA sequence: TGTGCCAGCAGCCAGGGGTGGGATACGCAGTATTTT. This chain connects TRBV27 to TRBJ2-3, with D possibly being TRBD1 (6 bases). Trimming cost V 6 bases and J 6 bases, with 10 bases left between them. This CDR3 is built from 12 residues. Germline assignment: CDR1 MNHEY and CDR2 SMNVEV (reference sequence).

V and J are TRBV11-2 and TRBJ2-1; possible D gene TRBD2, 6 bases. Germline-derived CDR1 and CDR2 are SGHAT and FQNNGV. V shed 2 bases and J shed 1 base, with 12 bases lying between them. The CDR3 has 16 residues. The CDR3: CASSLRWGESYNEQFF. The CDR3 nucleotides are TGTGCCAGCAGCTTAAGGTGGGGGGAATCCTACAATGAGCAGTTCTTC.

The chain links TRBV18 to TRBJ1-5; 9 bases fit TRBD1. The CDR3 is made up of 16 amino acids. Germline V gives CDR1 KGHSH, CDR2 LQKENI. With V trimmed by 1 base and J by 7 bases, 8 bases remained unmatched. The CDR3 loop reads CASSPRQRTGEQPQHF. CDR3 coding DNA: TGTGCCAGCTCACCACGACAACGGACAGGGGAACAGCCCCAGCATTTT.

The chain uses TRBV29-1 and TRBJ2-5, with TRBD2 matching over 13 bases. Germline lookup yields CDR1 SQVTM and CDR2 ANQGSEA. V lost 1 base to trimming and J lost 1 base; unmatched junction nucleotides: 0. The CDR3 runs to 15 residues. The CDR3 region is CSVEGTSGGQETQYF. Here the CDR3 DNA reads TGCAGCGTTGAAGGGACTAGCGGGGGCCAAGAGACCCAGTACTTC.

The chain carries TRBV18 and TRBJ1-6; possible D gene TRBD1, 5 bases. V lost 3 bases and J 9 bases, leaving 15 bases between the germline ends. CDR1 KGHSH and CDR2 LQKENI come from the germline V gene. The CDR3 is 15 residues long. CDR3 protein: CASSPGVPASSPLHF. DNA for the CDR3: TGTGCCAGCTCACCGGGGGTACCAGCCAGTTCACCCCTCCACTTT.

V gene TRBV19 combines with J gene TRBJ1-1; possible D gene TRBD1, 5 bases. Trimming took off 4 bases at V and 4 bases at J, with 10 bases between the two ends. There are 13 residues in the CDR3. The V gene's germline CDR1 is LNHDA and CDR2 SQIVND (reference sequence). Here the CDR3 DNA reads TGTGCCAGTAGTAGACAGTCCCCCACTGAAGCTTTCTTT. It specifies CASSRQSPTEAFF.

CDR3 sequence reads: CASSTGGGGTDTQYF. For the CDR3, the DNA is TGTGCCAGCAGCACGGGGGGCGGAGGCACAGATACGCAGTATTTT. The chain links TRBV27 to TRBJ2-3, with D possibly matching TRBD2 (7 bases). This CDR3 is built from 15 residues. Trimming took 6 bases from V and 1 from J, leaving 14 bases between them. Germline assignment: CDR1 MNHEY and CDR2 SMNVEV (reference sequence).

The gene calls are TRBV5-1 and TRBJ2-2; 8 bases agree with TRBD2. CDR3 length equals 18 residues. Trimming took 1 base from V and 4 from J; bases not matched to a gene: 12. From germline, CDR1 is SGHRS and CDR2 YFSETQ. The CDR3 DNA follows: TGCGCCAGCAGCTTGCGTGTCTCCAGCGGGGGAGTCACCGGGGAGCTGTTTTTT. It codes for CASSLRVSSGGVTGELFF.

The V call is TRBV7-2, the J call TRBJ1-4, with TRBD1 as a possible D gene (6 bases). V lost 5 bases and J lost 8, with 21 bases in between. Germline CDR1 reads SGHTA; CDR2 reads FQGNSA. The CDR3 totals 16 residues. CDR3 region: CASSQTTGGSREKLFF. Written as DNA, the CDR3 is TGTGCCAGCAGCCAAACGACAGGAGGATCGCGCGAAAAACTGTTTTTT. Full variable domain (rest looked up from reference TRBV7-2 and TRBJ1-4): GAGVSQSPSNKVTEKGKDVELRCDPISGHTALYWYRQSLGQGLEFLIYFQGNSAPDKSGLPSDRFSAERTGGSVSTLTIQRTQQEDSAVYLCASSQTTGGSREKLFFGSGTQLSVL.

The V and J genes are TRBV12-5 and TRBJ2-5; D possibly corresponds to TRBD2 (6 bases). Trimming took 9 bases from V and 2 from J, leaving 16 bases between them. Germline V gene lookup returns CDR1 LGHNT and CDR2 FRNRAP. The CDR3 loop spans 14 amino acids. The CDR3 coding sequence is TGTGCTAGCGGTACGGGACTCAATCAAGAGACCCAGTACTTC. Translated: CASGTGLNQETQYF.

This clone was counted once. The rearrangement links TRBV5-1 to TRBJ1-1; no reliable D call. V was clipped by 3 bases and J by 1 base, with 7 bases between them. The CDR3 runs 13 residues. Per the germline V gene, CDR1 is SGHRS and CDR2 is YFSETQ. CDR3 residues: CASSSTKNTEAFF. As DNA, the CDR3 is TGCGCCAGCAGCTCTACCAAGAACACTGAAGCTTTCTTT.

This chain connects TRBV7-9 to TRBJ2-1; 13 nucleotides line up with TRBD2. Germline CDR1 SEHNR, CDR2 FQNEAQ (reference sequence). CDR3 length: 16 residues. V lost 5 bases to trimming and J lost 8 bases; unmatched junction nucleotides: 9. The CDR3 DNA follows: TGTGCCAGCAGCCGACCTGGACTAGCGGGGGAGGATGAGCAGTTCTTC. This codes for CASSRPGLAGEDEQFF.

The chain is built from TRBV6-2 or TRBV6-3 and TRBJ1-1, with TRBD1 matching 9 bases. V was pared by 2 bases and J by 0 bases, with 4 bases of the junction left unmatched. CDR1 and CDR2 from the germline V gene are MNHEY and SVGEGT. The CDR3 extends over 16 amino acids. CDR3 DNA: TGTGCCAGCAGTTACCTGGACAGGGGCATGAACACTGAAGCTTTCTTT. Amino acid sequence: CASSYLDRGMNTEAFF.

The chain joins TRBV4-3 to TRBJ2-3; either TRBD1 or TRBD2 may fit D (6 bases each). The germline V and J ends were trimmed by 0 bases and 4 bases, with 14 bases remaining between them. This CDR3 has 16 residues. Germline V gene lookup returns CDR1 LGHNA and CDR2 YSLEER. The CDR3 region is CASSQDAARGADTQYF. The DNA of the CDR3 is TGCGCCAGCAGCCAAGACGCAGCGAGGGGGGCAGATACGCAGTATTTT.

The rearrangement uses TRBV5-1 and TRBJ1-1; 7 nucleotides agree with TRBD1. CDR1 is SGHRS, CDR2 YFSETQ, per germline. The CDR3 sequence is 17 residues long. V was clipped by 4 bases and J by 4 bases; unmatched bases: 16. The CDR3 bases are TGCGCCAGCAGCACCCGACAGGGAAGTCCGAGCCCCACTGAAGCTTTCTTT. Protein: CASSTRQGSPSPTEAFF.

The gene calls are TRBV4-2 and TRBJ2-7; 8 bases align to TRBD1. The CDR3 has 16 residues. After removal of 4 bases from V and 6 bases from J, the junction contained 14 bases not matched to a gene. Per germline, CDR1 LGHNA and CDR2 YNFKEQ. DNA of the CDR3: TGTGCCAGCAGCCTCCCAGGGGGCAGGGGGCTTGGCGAGCAGTACTTC. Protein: CASSLPGGRGLGEQYF.

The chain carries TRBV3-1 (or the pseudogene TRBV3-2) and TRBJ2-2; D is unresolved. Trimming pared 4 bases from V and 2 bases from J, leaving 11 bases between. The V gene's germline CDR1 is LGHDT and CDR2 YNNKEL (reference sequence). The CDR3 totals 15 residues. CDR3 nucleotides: TGTGCCAGCAGCCGGGTCCAGAACAACACCGGGGAGCTGTTTTTT. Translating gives CASSRVQNNTGELFF.

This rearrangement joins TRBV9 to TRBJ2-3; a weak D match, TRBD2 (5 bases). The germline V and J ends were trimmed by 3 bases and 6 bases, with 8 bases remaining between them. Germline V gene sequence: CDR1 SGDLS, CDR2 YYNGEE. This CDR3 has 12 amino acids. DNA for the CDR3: TGTGCCAGCAGCGGTAGCGCTGATACGCAGTATTTT. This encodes CASSGSADTQYF.

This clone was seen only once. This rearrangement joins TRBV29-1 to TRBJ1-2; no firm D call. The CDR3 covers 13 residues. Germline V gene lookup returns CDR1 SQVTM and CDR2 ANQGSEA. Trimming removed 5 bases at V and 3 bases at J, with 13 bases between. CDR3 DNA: TGCAGCGTTTTGACGTTGAGGTACTATGGCTACACCTTC. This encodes CSVLTLRYYGYTF. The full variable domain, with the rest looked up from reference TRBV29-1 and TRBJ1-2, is SAVISQKPSRDICQRGTSLTIQCQVDSQVTMMFWYRQQPGQSLTLIATANQGSEATYESGFVIDKFPISRPNLTFSTLTVSNMSPEDSSIYLCSVLTLRYYGYTFGSGTRLTVV.

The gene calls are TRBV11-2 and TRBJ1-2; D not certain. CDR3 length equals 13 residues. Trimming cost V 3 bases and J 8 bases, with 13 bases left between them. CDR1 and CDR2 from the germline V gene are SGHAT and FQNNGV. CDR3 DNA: TGTGCCAGCAGCTTCCGTGTGGGTAGAGGCTACACCTTC. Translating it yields CASSFRVGRGYTF.